This is a list of T cell receptor beta chains from one sample in a study of T-cell memory formation after mild COVID-19. Using its own MiXCR run on the 5' RACE reads, TCRdb lists one record per CDR3 protein. The sample lists over 450,000 distinct CDR3 sequences; over 20% were seen once. The sample consisted of PBMCs or a T cell subset sorted from them (not recorded which). Receptor source: an adult woman who had mild COVID-19 (a few samples of this study predate the infection). Cell type and time point are not known. CDR3s include the opening cysteine and the closing phenylalanine or tryptophan. A D gene is named only where the DNA matches it firmly. The size of a clone is reported for some rows only, either as once, few or many, or as a class for expanded clones.

many NA TRBJ2-1 TRBV4-3 CASSHYNEQFF TGCGCCAGCAGCCATTACAATGAGCAGTTCTTC
few NA TRBJ1-5 TRBV12-3/TRBV12-4 CASSGDGSNQPQHF TGTGCCAGCAGCGGGGACGGTAGCAATCAGCCCCAGCATTTT
few TRBD2 TRBJ2-1 TRBV6-5 CASSPLVASGVPNSEQFF TGTGCCAGCAGTCCGCTGGTGGCTAGCGGGGTCCCAAACAGTGAGCAGTTCTTC
NA TRBD1 TRBJ1-2 TRBV10-3 CAIMGQFNYGYTF TGTGCCATTATGGGACAGTTTAACTATGGCTACACCTTC
few TRBD1 TRBJ1-2 TRBV27 CASSFSDRALYGYTF TGTGCCAGCAGTTTTTCCGACAGGGCCCTTTATGGCTACACCTTC
few TRBD1 TRBJ2-2 TRBV29-1 CSAGGYTGELFF TGCAGCGCAGGGGGATACACCGGGGAGCTGTTTTTT
many NA TRBJ2-5 TRBV5-1 CASSLSEAPTQETQYF TGCGCCAGCAGCTTGAGTGAGGCACCTACCCAAGAGACCCAGTACTTC
NA NA TRBJ2-7 TRBV6-2/TRBV6-3 CASSLLAHYEQYF TGTGCCAGCAGTTTACTAGCCCACTACGAGCAGTACTTC
few NA TRBJ2-7 TRBV11-2 CASSFVYPEQYF TGTGCCAGCAGCTTTGTCTACCCGGAGCAGTACTTC
NA NA TRBJ2-1 TRBV6-5 CASSYPDSYNEQFF TGTGCCAGCAGTTACCCCGACAGCTACAATGAGCAGTTCTTC
NA TRBD1 TRBJ2-2 TRBV24-1 CATTRDRNTGELFF TGTGCCACCACCCGGGACAGGAACACCGGGGAGCTGTTTTTT
NA TRBD2 TRBJ2-7 TRBV4-2 CASSRQAGTSGGISYEQYF TGTGCCAGCAGCCGCCAGGCCGGGACTAGCGGGGGGATCTCCTACGAGCAGTACTTC
few TRBD2 TRBJ2-1 TRBV24-1 CATSDPRGPGSGRDNEQFF TGTGCCACCAGTGATCCCCGTGGACCCGGTTCAGGGAGGGACAATGAGCAGTTCTTC
NA NA TRBJ2-3 TRBV7-2 CASSLEWASDTQYF TGTGCCAGCAGCTTAGAATGGGCATCAGATACTCAGTATTTT
NA TRBD1 TRBJ1-2 TRBV18 CASSLYGQGNYGYTF TGTGCCAGCTCACTCTACGGACAGGGTAATTACGGCTACACCTTC
few NA TRBJ2-3 TRBV29-1 CSAKSQGRGYTDTQYF TGCAGCGCCAAAAGTCAGGGCAGGGGATACACAGATACGCAGTATTTT
few NA TRBJ2-5 TRBV25-1 CASSEYSEREETQYF TGTGCCAGCAGTGAATATTCCGAGAGGGAGGAGACCCAGTACTTC
few TRBD1 TRBJ2-1 TRBV11-3 CASSRRTGPTYNEQFF TGTGCCAGCAGCCGCCGGACAGGGCCGACCTACAATGAGCAGTTCTTC
few TRBD1 TRBJ1-1 TRBV5-1 CASSLLPGQLYGSTEAFF TGCGCCAGCAGCCTACTACCGGGACAGCTGTACGGTAGCACTGAAGCTTTCTTT
few TRBD2 TRBJ2-1 TRBV7-9 CASSLAAGGPNEQFF TGTGCCAGCAGCTTAGCAGCGGGAGGGCCGAATGAGCAGTTCTTC
few NA TRBJ2-5 TRBV11-2 CASSFAGAGETQYF TGTGCCAGCAGCTTCGCGGGGGCCGGTGAGACCCAGTACTTC
NA TRBD2 TRBJ2-7 TRBV20-1 CSAKRDSYEQYF TGCAGTGCAAAGCGGGACTCCTACGAGCAGTACTTC
few NA TRBJ2-3 TRBV5-1 CASSLGSYITDTQYF TGCGCCAGCAGCTTGGGGAGCTATATCACAGATACGCAGTATTTT
NA TRBD2 TRBJ2-3 TRBV2 CASRGASGGGADTQYF TGTGCCAGCAGAGGAGCAAGCGGGGGGGGCGCAGATACGCAGTATTTT
few NA TRBJ1-1 TRBV7-9 CASSHPPDSAMNTEAFF TGTGCCAGCAGCCACCCCCCCGACTCAGCTATGAACACTGAAGCTTTCTTT
NA TRBD1 TRBJ2-7 TRBV28 CASSLFRDREDEQYF TGTGCCAGCAGTTTATTCCGGGACAGGGAAGACGAGCAGTACTTC
few NA TRBJ1-2 TRBV6-5 CASRAVQGMGVRGYTF TGTGCCAGCAGGGCCGTACAGGGCATGGGGGTCCGTGGCTACACCTTC
few TRBD2 TRBJ2-7 TRBV4-1 CASSQDSIAGAYEQYF TGCGCCAGCAGCCAAGATTCGATAGCGGGGGCCTACGAGCAGTACTTC
few NA TRBJ2-7 TRBV6-1 CASSEFQGPSYEQYF TGTGCCAGCAGTGAATTTCAGGGGCCTTCCTACGAGCAGTACTTC
few NA TRBJ1-2 TRBV27 CASKSLSNYGYTF TGTGCCAGCAAGTCCCTCAGTAACTATGGCTACACCTTC
few NA TRBJ2-3 TRBV7-3 CASSLGEADSTDTQYF TGTGCCAGCAGCTTAGGGGAGGCAGATTCCACAGATACGCAGTATTTT
NA NA TRBJ1-1 TRBV4-1 CASSQDWTRKNTEAFF TGCGCCAGCAGCCAAGATTGGACAAGGAAAAACACTGAAGCTTTCTTT
NA NA TRBJ2-7 TRBV27 CASRSPGVPPYEQYF TGTGCCAGCAGATCCCCGGGGGTTCCCCCCTACGAGCAGTACTTC
few TRBD2 TRBJ2-7 TRBV10-3 CATFSGGASYEQYF TGTGCCACCTTCAGCGGGGGGGCGTCCTACGAGCAGTACTTC
NA NA TRBJ2-7 TRBV6-5 CASKTGRLSSYEQYF TGTGCCAGCAAGACTGGACGGCTAAGCTCCTACGAGCAGTACTTC
NA TRBD1 TRBJ2-1 TRBV12-3/TRBV12-4 CASRLTGGNEQFF TGTGCCAGCAGGTTGACAGGGGGCAATGAGCAGTTCTTC
NA TRBD1 TRBJ1-4 TRBV18 CASSRDSNEKLFF TGTGCCAGCTCACGGGACAGCAATGAAAAACTGTTTTTT
few NA TRBJ2-3 TRBV18 CASSPSRGTDTQYF TGTGCCAGCTCACCTTCTAGAGGCACAGATACGCAGTATTTT